This T cell receptor (beta chain) was obtained from a study of shared clonotypes between healthy human individuals. Study findings and constraints: Sequencing depth was a factor that was expected to affect clonotype sharing among donors.

Terminally differentiated effector memory CD45RA+ cells were excluded by CCR7 positive selection of CD45RO-negative cells. Approximately 30,000 T cell genomes (roughly 0.2 ug DNA) went into each sorted-subset replicate. Sequencing was performed with immunoSEQ multiplex PCR; in TCRdb, only in-frame clones are kept and a portion is missing. The sample has hundreds of thousands of clones; approximately 95% are singletons. Per germline, CDR1 SGHVS and CDR2 FNYEAQ. The V end was cut by 5 bases, the J end by 4 bases, with 15 bases between. CDR3 length: 14 amino acids. For this clone: The antigen is undetermined.

This sequence joins TRBV7-6 and TRBJ2-7, with a weak D call TRBD2 (6 bases). Input material: naive CD8+ T cells sorted from blood. The sequence derives from a woman aged 25-40 years in good health. CDR3 loop: CASSPSGLHYEQYF. DNA of the CDR3: TGTGCCAGCAGCCCCTCCGGACTACATTACGAGCAGTACTTC.